This T cell receptor beta chain came from a study of shared clonotypes between healthy human individuals (dated by TCRdb to 2019 to 2021). With respect to the entire study: A couple of women and a few men aged 18 to 49 years were included in the cohort. Blood TCR repertoires of 5 or 6 healthy adults were deeply sequenced to estimate repertoire size and the extent of clonotype sharing between individuals. Different laboratories and diverse techniques were used to prepare libraries and sequence TCR repertoires, to increase sequencing depth and limit assay-specific biases. Per donor, leukapheresis produced somewhere between about 0.8 and 9.5 billion PBMCs. What the work shows at the level of the full study, not this receptor alone: Because the study included only a small number of donors, the genetic and exposure-history diversity represented was limited. Only blood was sampled, and tissue TCR repertoires likely differ from those in blood. Based on pairwise subsampling, the degree of clonotype sharing among donors was expected to be affected by sequencing depth.

As for this clone: Its target antigen remains unknown. No per-base quality is available; no much larger clone lies one base away.

TCR CDR3 regions were amplified from genomic DNA by multiplex PCR using the deep immunoSEQ assay. For each cell subset, the extracted genomic DNA was distributed evenly across all wells of several immunoSEQ 96-well plates, and each plate served as one replicate. For unsorted PBMC, roughly 0.3 ug of genomic DNA, equivalent to tens of thousands of T cell genomes, went into each replicate PCR. Ten immunoSEQ deep assay plates were used to sequence unsorted PBMC genomic DNA. Purified libraries were measured with a Qubit 3.0 fluorometer, size-checked on a Bioanalyzer 2100, and measured again with the KAPA Library Quantification kit. A separate single-read 150-cycle Illumina NextSeq 550 flow cell was used to sequence each immunoSEQ 96-well plate. Regarding the original processing steps: Because the immunoSEQ output included only junctional sequences and no quality scores, the filtering could not be the same as the filtering used for full-length reads. To assign V/J genes and CDR3, sequences were annotated using PyIR, a Python wrapper for IgBLAST v1.9, with IMGT germline references. Any read was removed if the V/J assignment was weak (E-value above 1e-6), the CDR3 was missing, or the read contained stop codons, out-of-frame junctions, or ambiguous translated residues. A V3J clonotype was defined by an identical inferred V gene, J gene, and CDR3 amino acid sequence. Percentage overlap between repertoires was computed as shared unique clonotypes divided by the size of the smaller repertoire. Richness of each repertoire was evaluated using RTK rarefaction, the Chao1 estimator, and Recon v2.1 estimates of unobserved clonotypes. Sourced from immuneACCESS, this table was stored by TCRdb with only in-frame sequences that have V and J called. A share of the clones is absent; for the studies checked, an unresolved V gene accounts for under half, and the remainder has no known explanation. For V, J and clone size, that table is used; D and trimming come from the DNA. Across this sample there are more than 450,000 clones, with 79% seen only once. The ten largest clonotypes hold approximately 12% of the sample.

The CDR3 starts with the cysteine, ends with the phenylalanine, and has 17 residues. Left in the record is the CDR3 DNA by itself, 51 bases read in frame from the first base. V trim: 6 bases; J trim: 1 base; unmatched bases: 12. Taken from the germline V gene, the CDR1 and CDR2 loops are MDHEN and SYDVKM. The donors were healthy, HIV-negative adults with no recently reported acute infections or vaccinations. All donors were Caucasian adults living in Nashville, Tennessee, USA. For unsorted samples, 75 million to 90 million PBMCs were counted and genomic DNA was extracted with the QIAamp DNA Blood Mini kit. Blood was obtained by leukapheresis, after which PBMCs were separated by Ficoll-Histopaque density gradient centrifugation and cryopreserved in liquid nitrogen vapor phase.

The origin of this receptor is a woman between 35 and 50 years old in good health. Some clones in this sample may be carry-over from other donors' samples. Sequencing input: PBMCs. This receptor chain uses TRBV28 and TRBJ1-5; the central 7 bases match TRBD1. The base sequence is TGTGCCAGCAGCCCCTCGTGGGGACAGAGGAGCAATCAGCCCCAGCATTTT. It encodes CASSPSWGQRSNQPQHF.